The next 17 T cell receptor beta chains were all read from a single sample in a study of OX40 agonist ivuxolimab in advanced cancers. Here immunoSEQ multiplex PCR was the method, and the copy in TCRdb shows in-frame clones only, minus some. The table includes about 110,000 clones, around 93% detected once. The source was CD4+ or CD8+ T cells sorted from blood, collected in a trial of the OX40 agonist ivuxolimab. The receptors shown here come from an adult with an advanced solid tumor such as melanoma, head and neck, liver or kidney cancer.

The J gene is TRBJ1-3, the V gene TRBV27; D uncertain. The V gene lost 6 bases and the J gene lost 1 base, with 4 bases spanning the gap. Germline values: CDR1 MNHEY, CDR2 SMNVEV (reference sequence). The length of the CDR3 is 12 residues. The CDR3 reads CASRGSGNTIYF. CDR3 DNA: TGTGCCAGCAGGGGGTCTGGAAACACCATATATTTT.

The chain has TRBV7-3 and TRBJ2-5; 8 nucleotides agree with TRBD2. V lost 2 bases, J lost 5 bases, and 7 bases stayed unmatched. This CDR3 spans 15 amino acids. The germline CDR1 and CDR2 sequences are SGHTA and FQGTGA. CDR3 nucleotides: TGTGCCAGCAGCTTATCAGCGGGAGATGGGGAGACCCAGTACTTC. Its translation is CASSLSAGDGETQYF.

The chain recombines TRBV6-6 with TRBJ2-5; no clear D gene. The CDR3 length is 11 residues. V was shortened by 8 bases and J by 2 bases, with 6 bases between the two germline ends. Germline CDR1 is MNHNY and CDR2 is SVGAGI (reference sequence). Here the CDR3 reads CASATQETQYF. The CDR3 DNA reads as TGTGCCAGCGCTACACAAGAGACCCAGTACTTC.

The chain carries TRBV19 and TRBJ1-1, with unresolved D. Trimming removed 7 bases from V and 6 bases from J, with 15 bases in between. Germline V gives CDR1 LNHDA, CDR2 SQIVND (reference sequence). The CDR3 spans 13 residues. The CDR3 DNA sequence: TGTGCCAGTAAGGTGTGGGCAGCAGCTGAAGCTTTCTTT. Translation: CASKVWAAAEAFF. The whole variable domain, remainder taken from reference TRBV19 and TRBJ1-1, is DGGITQSPKYLFRKEGQNVTLSCEQNLNHDAMYWYRQDPGQGLRLIYYSQIVNDFQKGDIAEGYSVSREKKESFPLTVTSAQKNPTAFYLCASKVWAAAEAFFGQGTRLTVV.

J is TRBJ2-7 and V is TRBV10-3; 7 bases match TRBD1. The trim removed 8 bases at V and 3 bases at J, leaving 4 bases unmatched. The germline V gene has CDR1 ENHRY and CDR2 SYGVKD. CDR3 length: 12 residues. Here the CDR3 DNA reads TGTGCCATCGGTCGGGACAGCTACGAGCAGTACTTC. Amino acids: CAIGRDSYEQYF.

The J gene is TRBJ1-4, the V gene TRBV27, with 8 bases aligning to TRBD1. The J segment lost 14 bases and the V segment lost 4 bases, leaving 12 bases of the junction unmatched. Germline CDR1 MNHEY, CDR2 SMNVEV (reference sequence). The CDR3 has 14 residues. DNA of the CDR3: TGTGCCAGCAGTTCGTTGGTTAGGGACAGGAAGCTGTTTTTT. Its translation: CASSSLVRDRKLFF.

The chain is built from TRBV15 and TRBJ2-1, with TRBD2 matching 9 bases. The CDR3 consists of 18 residues. Trimming removed 1 base from V and 3 bases from J; junction bases left unmatched: 10. Germline values: CDR1 LNHNV, CDR2 YYDKDF (reference sequence). The CDR3 loop is CATSRGIGGTSFYNEQFF. As DNA, the CDR3 is TGTGCCACCAGCAGAGGTATAGGTGGGACTAGCTTCTACAATGAGCAGTTCTTC.

The genes are TRBV11-3 and TRBJ1-1; D may be TRBD1 (6 bases). V gave up 1 base and J gave up 11 bases, with 14 bases separating them. The CDR3 consists of 13 residues. The germline V gene has CDR1 SGHNT and CDR2 YENEEA. The CDR3 is CASSLVVWGAAFF. CDR3 coding DNA: TGTGCCAGCAGCTTAGTTGTCTGGGGGGCGGCTTTCTTT.

The chain joins TRBV5-1 to TRBJ1-1; D uncertain. Germline V gene data show CDR1 as SGHRS and CDR2 as YFSETQ. Between the trimmed V and J ends, which lost 4 bases and 2 bases, there was a span of 9 bases. The CDR3 covers 13 residues. CDR3 amino acids: CASSRTENTEAFF. The CDR3 DNA reads as TGCGCCAGCAGCAGGACGGAAAACACTGAAGCTTTCTTT.

The V gene is TRBV7-9, the J gene TRBJ2-1; 9 bases fit TRBD2. The CDR3 sequence is 15 residues long. Germline V lookup: CDR1 SEHNR, CDR2 FQNEAQ (reference sequence). J was trimmed by 8 bases and V by 5 bases; bases with no gene match: 10. The DNA of the CDR3 is TGTGCCAGCAGCCCCGGGACTAGCCATGTAGATGAGCAGTTCTTC. Residues: CASSPGTSHVDEQFF.

This clone was counted a few times. The V call is TRBV6-5, the J call TRBJ2-7; weak D call: TRBD1 (6 bases). This CDR3 has 15 residues. Germline values: CDR1 MNHEY, CDR2 SVGAGI. The V end lost 0 bases, the J end lost 0 bases, and 9 bases lay between the germline ends. Here the CDR3 reads CASSYSRDTSYEQYF. The CDR3 DNA sequence: TGTGCCAGCAGTTACTCCCGGGACACCTCCTACGAGCAGTACTTC.

The chain uses TRBV6-6 and TRBJ2-7; the match to TRBD1 covers 12 bases. The CDR3 sequence is 14 residues long. Unmatched junction bases numbered 7, after V lost 6 bases and J lost 7 bases. Germline-derived CDR1 and CDR2 are MNHNY and SVGAGI (reference sequence). CDR3 nucleotides: TGTGCCAGCAGAGTGGGACAGGGGGCGAGGGAGCAGTACTTC. This encodes CASRVGQGAREQYF.

The chain employs TRBV7-9 and TRBJ2-1, with TRBD1 matching over 7 bases. In germline, CDR1 is SEHNR, CDR2 FQNEAQ (reference sequence). V lost 4 bases, J lost 4 bases, and 16 bases stayed unmatched. The CDR3 extends over 18 amino acids. CDR3 DNA: TGTGCCAGCAGCTCTCGGGGACAGAAGAAGGGCGCATACAATGAGCAGTTCTTC. Encoded protein: CASSSRGQKKGAYNEQFF.

V is TRBV18 and J is TRBJ2-3; 14 bases align to TRBD2. The ends lost 3 bases at V and 0 bases at J; junction bases unmatched: 11. Germline V gene lookup returns CDR1 KGHSH and CDR2 LQKENI. The CDR3 runs to 20 residues. The CDR3 region has the DNA TGTGCCAGCTCACCCTTCTACTGGACTAGCGGGGGGACAAGCACAGATACGCAGTATTTT. The encoded protein is CASSPFYWTSGGTSTDTQYF.

This clone was observed once. This chain connects TRBV11-1 to TRBJ2-7, with D perhaps matching TRBD2 (5 bases). There are 12 residues in the CDR3. Trimming took off 5 bases at V and 6 bases at J, with 11 bases between the two ends. Germline-derived CDR1 and CDR2 are SGHAT and FQDESV (reference sequence). CDR3 protein: CASSPQGGEQYF. CDR3 DNA: TGTGCCAGCAGCCCCCAAGGAGGCGAGCAGTACTTC.

This sequence joins TRBV10-3 and TRBJ2-3; 12 nucleotides agree with TRBD2. The CDR3 is 16 amino acids. V lost 2 bases, J lost 2 bases, and 2 bases stayed unmatched. The germline gives CDR1 ENHRY, CDR2 SYGVKD. The chain's CDR3 is CAISETSGRFTDTQYF. In DNA, the CDR3 is TGTGCCATCAGTGAGACTAGCGGGAGGTTCACAGATACGCAGTATTTT.

The J gene is TRBJ2-4, the V gene TRBV2, with 10 nucleotides matching TRBD2. The CDR3 loop spans 13 amino acids. V gave up 6 bases and J gave up 5 bases; unmatched junction bases: 1. CDR1 and CDR2 from the germline V gene are SNHLY and FYNNEI. This CDR3 is CASRSGGENIQYF. The CDR3 DNA sequence: TGTGCCAGCAGGAGCGGGGGGGAAAACATTCAGTACTTC.